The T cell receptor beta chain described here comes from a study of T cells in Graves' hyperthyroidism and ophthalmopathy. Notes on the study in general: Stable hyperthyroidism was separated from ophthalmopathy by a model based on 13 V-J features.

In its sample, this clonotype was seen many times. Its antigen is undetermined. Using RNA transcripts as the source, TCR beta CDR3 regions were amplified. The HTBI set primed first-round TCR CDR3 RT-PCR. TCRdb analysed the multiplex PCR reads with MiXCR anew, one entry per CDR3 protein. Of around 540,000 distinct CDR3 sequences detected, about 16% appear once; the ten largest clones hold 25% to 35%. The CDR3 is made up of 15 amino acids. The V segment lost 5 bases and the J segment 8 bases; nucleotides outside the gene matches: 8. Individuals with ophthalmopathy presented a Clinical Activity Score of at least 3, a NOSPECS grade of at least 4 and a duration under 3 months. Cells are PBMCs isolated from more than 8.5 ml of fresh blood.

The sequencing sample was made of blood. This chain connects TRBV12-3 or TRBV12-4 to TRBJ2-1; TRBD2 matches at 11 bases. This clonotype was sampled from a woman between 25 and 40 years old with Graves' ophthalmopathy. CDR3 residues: CASSRYSGRGDEQFF. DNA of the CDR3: TGTGCCAGCAGTCGTTATAGCGGGAGGGGCGATGAGCAGTTCTTC.